This T cell receptor (beta chain) was recovered during a study of regulatory and conventional T cells in RAG deficiency. CDR3 length equals 14 residues. V shed 4 bases and J shed 6 bases, with 17 bases lying between them. The germline CDR1 and CDR2 sequences are SGDLS and YYNGEE. Regulatory T cells were sorted from blood as CD4+ CD25-high CD127-low cells. Clones were read by immunoSEQ multiplex PCR, and TCRdb kept only the in-frame ones, dropping some. The table has more than 9,000 clones, around 90% seen once. These sequences were also reported in another study, on regulatory T cells. That work states: Amplification used 52 TRBV primers and 13 TRBJ primers.

Sequenced sample: Tregs sorted from blood. The chain carries TRBV9 and TRBJ2-7; a weak D match, TRBD1 (5 bases). The receptor comes from a human donor in good health. The CDR3 loop is CASSTTQVRAEQYF. Here the CDR3 DNA reads TGTGCCAGCAGCACCACCCAAGTCAGGGCCGAGCAGTACTTC.